The present entry profiles one TCR beta chain with its context. This specimen comes from a study of cytomegalovirus exposure and HLA in healthy donors. About the research overall: There were 100 million to 130 million unique TCR beta sequences, drawn from about 180 million T cells, in an earlier analysis.

Both 60 Vbeta primers and 13 Jbeta primers went into the PCR. Here immunoSEQ multiplex PCR was the method, and the copy in TCRdb shows in-frame clones only, minus some. There are roughly 120,000 clones in the sample; 70% to 80% occur only once, and just over 8% lies in the top ten. This clonotype was sampled from a woman in her forties in good health and CMV-seropositive. The sample was PBMCs.

The CDR3 here is CASSRGLAGVSYEQYF. The CDR3 DNA reads as TGTGCCAGCAGCCGGGGACTAGCGGGGGTCTCCTACGAGCAGTACTTC. The chain is built from TRBV5-6 and TRBJ2-7, with TRBD2 matching over 14 bases. With V trimmed by 4 bases and J by 0 bases, 3 bases remained unmatched. Germline V gives CDR1 SGHDT, CDR2 YYEEEE. The CDR3 totals 16 residues.